The 16 T cell receptor beta chains below were found in one sample sequenced in a study of CD8 T cells in ankylosing spondylitis. TCRdb itself ran the 5' RACE reads through MiXCR, one entry per CDR3 protein. This table has about 220,000 distinct CDR3 sequences, roughly a tenth appearing once. Sequenced: blood, either unsorted or a sorted T cell fraction (not recorded which). The receptors derive from a male donor with ankylosing spondylitis or in good health (not recorded which).

Many counts were recorded for this clonotype. V and J are TRBV28 and TRBJ2-1; D is perhaps TRBD1 or TRBD2 (5 bases each). The V gene lost 3 bases and the J gene lost 7 bases, with 13 bases spanning the gap. Per the germline V gene, CDR1 is MDHEN and CDR2 is SYDVKM. The CDR3 length is 14 residues. The CDR3 is CASSLPGTRNEQFF. CDR3 sequence (DNA): TGTGCCAGCAGTTTGCCCGGGACCAGGAATGAGCAGTTCTTC. The full variable domain, with the rest looked up from reference TRBV28 and TRBJ2-1, is DVKVTQSSRYLVKRTGEKVFLECVQDMDHENMFWYRQDPGLGLRLIYFSYDVKMKEKGDIPEGYSVSREKKERFSLILESASTNQTSMYLCASSLPGTRNEQFFGPGTRLTVL.

This clonotype was counted ten times or more. The chain uses TRBV5-1 and TRBJ2-5; possibly TRBD1 or TRBD2 for D (5 bases each). CDR1 is SGHRS and CDR2 is YFSETQ in the germline V gene. The CDR3 is 15 residues long. Trimming removed 4 bases at V and 9 bases at J, with 22 bases between. CDR3 residues: CASSHGAAGQQAQYF. The CDR3 nucleotides read TGCGCCAGCAGCCACGGGGCAGCAGGGCAACAGGCCCAGTACTTC.

Concerning this clonotype: A much larger clone sits a single nucleotide away, making a read error possible. This chain connects TRBV5-1 to TRBJ2-3; 8 bases are shared with TRBD1. Per the germline V gene, CDR1 is SGHRS and CDR2 is YFSETQ. This CDR3 region has 15 residues. The CDR3 sequence: CASNLEGQGEGTQYF. The CDR3 DNA follows: TGCGCCAGCAACTTGGAAGGACAGGGAGAGGGGACGCAGTATTTT.

The chain recombines TRBV28 with TRBJ1-5, with D uncertain. CDR3 length: 16 amino acids. Trimming pared 1 base from V and 3 bases from J, leaving 13 bases between. CDR1 and CDR2 from the germline V gene are MDHEN and SYDVKM. CDR3 residues: CASSLSVGISNQPQHF. DNA of the CDR3: TGTGCCAGCAGTTTATCGGTAGGGATCTCCAATCAGCCCCAGCATTTT.

The rearrangement uses TRBV20-1 and TRBJ2-1; 11 bases fit TRBD2. The CDR3 is made up of 15 amino acids. J lost 5 bases, V lost 3 bases, and 6 bases had no gene match. Per the germline V gene, CDR1 is DFQATT and CDR2 is SNEGSKA (reference sequence). CDR3 nucleotide sequence: TGCAGTGCTAGGGATAGCGGGGGGGCCCACAATGAGCAGTTCTTC. Amino acid sequence: CSARDSGGAHNEQFF.

The V and J genes are TRBV6-5 and TRBJ2-1; D unresolved. CDR1 is MNHEY and CDR2 is SVGAGI in the germline V gene. V gave up 8 bases and J gave up 4 bases, with 6 bases separating them. The CDR3 is 11 amino acids. The chain's CDR3 is CASGPYNEQFF. The CDR3 bases are TGTGCCAGCGGGCCTTACAATGAGCAGTTCTTC.

The sample holds a few counts of this clonotype. The chain links TRBV29-1 to TRBJ2-7; 8 positions match TRBD1. With V trimmed by 5 bases and J by 3 bases, 12 bases remained unmatched. Germline V CDR1 and CDR2: SQVTM, ANQGSEA. The CDR3 is 15 amino acids. The CDR3 loop reads CSVIPPGTGIYEQYF. The DNA for the CDR3 is TGCAGCGTTATCCCTCCCGGGACAGGTATCTACGAGCAGTACTTC.

The table lists this clonotype with a few counts. V usage is TRBV2 and J usage is TRBJ2-1; D is undetermined. The germline V and J ends were trimmed by 2 bases and 7 bases, with 12 bases remaining between them. The CDR3 sequence is 14 residues long. From germline, CDR1 is SNHLY and CDR2 FYNNEI. CDR3 loop: CASSERTVYNEQFF. The DNA of the CDR3 is TGTGCCAGCAGTGAAAGAACGGTTTATAATGAGCAGTTCTTC. The whole variable domain, remainder taken from reference TRBV2 and TRBJ2-1, is EPEVTQTPSHQVTQMGQEVILRCVPISNHLYFYWYRQILGQKVEFLVSFYNNEISEKSEIFDDQFSVERPDGSNFTLKIRSTKLEDSAMYFCASSERTVYNEQFFGPGTRLTVL.

This clonotype showed up just a few times. The genes are TRBV12-3 or TRBV12-4 and TRBJ1-3, with D tentatively TRBD1 (5 bases). The CDR3 is 16 residues long. V lost 6 bases and J lost 3, with 18 bases in between. The CDR3 loop is CASSFQPGGGGNTIYF. The CDR3 nucleotides are TGTGCCAGCAGCTTTCAGCCGGGGGGTGGTGGAAACACCATATATTTT.

This clonotype showed up many times. The chain employs TRBV12-3 or TRBV12-4 and TRBJ2-3; possible D gene TRBD2, 7 bases. V lost 6 bases, J lost 2 bases, and 21 bases lay in between. The length of the CDR3 is 17 residues. CDR3 residues: CASRLYRGATFTDTQYF. In DNA, the CDR3 is TGTGCCAGCAGATTGTATCGGGGGGCCACATTCACAGATACGCAGTATTTT.

Many counts were recorded for this clonotype. This chain links TRBV9 with TRBJ2-2; 9 positions match TRBD1. Germline lookup yields CDR1 SGDLS and CDR2 YYNGEE. V lost 4 bases, J lost 12 bases, and 19 bases stayed unmatched. CDR3 size: 17 residues. CDR3: CASSTQTGGASSGKLFF. Written as DNA, the CDR3 is TGTGCCAGCAGCACACAAACAGGGGGCGCGTCGTCGGGGAAGCTGTTTTTT.

This clonotype showed up many times. The chain couples TRBV5-1 to TRBJ2-2; D ambiguous. The CDR3 loop spans 16 amino acids. Trimming took off 0 bases at V and 1 base at J, with 10 bases between the two ends. The germline CDR1 and CDR2 sequences are SGHRS and YFSETQ. The CDR3 DNA reads TGCGCCAGCAGCTTGGAGGGCTCCTTGAACACCGGGGAGCTGTTTTTT. As protein: CASSLEGSLNTGELFF. Looking up the rest from reference TRBV5-1 and TRBJ2-2 gives the full variable domain: KAGVTQTPRYLIKTRGQQVTLSCSPISGHRSVSWYQQTPGQGLQFLFEYFSETQRNKGNFPGRFSGRQFSNSRSEMNVSTLELGDSALYLCASSLEGSLNTGELFFGEGSRLTVL.

With respect to this clonotype: The conserved phenylalanine or tryptophan normally closing the CDR3 is absent here, so this likely arose from a read error. The chain couples TRBV20-1 to TRBJ2-5; TRBD2 matches 15 bases. Trimming took 1 base from V and 10 from J; bases not matched to a gene: 13. Germline-derived CDR1 and CDR2 are DFQATT and SNEGSKA (reference sequence). The CDR3 spans 17 residues. CDR3 residues: CSARGGTSGGPLAIQYS. The CDR3 DNA is TGCAGTGCTAGAGGAGGGACTAGCGGGGGGCCCCTGGCGATCCAGTACTCC.

This clonotype has at least ten counts. The chain joins TRBV27 to TRBJ2-5; 12 nucleotides align to TRBD2. The CDR3 extends over 16 amino acids. Trimming at V came to 3 bases and at J to 4 bases, leaving 6 bases not matched to a gene. CDR1 is MNHEY, CDR2 SMNVEV, per germline (reference sequence). The CDR3 nucleotides read TGTGCCAGCAGTTTTATCCTAGCGGGGGGGATAGAGACCCAGTACTTC. Protein: CASSFILAGGIETQYF.

This clonotype was detected ten times or more. The chain has TRBV5-1 and TRBJ1-1; the D gene is possibly TRBD1 (5 bases). The ends were cut back, 2 bases at V and 2 bases at J, with 7 bases in the middle. Germline CDR1 and CDR2: SGHRS and YFSETQ. The CDR3 spans 13 residues. The CDR3 protein is CASSFTGNTEAFF. The CDR3 nucleotides are TGCGCCAGCAGCTTTACAGGTAACACTGAAGCTTTCTTT. The full variable domain, in which reference TRBV5-1 and TRBJ1-1 provide the parts outside the CDR3, is KAGVTQTPRYLIKTRGQQVTLSCSPISGHRSVSWYQQTPGQGLQFLFEYFSETQRNKGNFPGRFSGRQFSNSRSEMNVSTLELGDSALYLCASSFTGNTEAFFGQGTRLTVV.

About this clonotype itself: An end of the junction differs from the germline gene, which may be a read error. The rearrangement joins TRBV10-3 to TRBJ2-3, with TRBD2 matching over 13 bases. Germline loops: CDR1 ENHRY, CDR2 SYGVKD. The CDR3 loop spans 17 amino acids. The CDR3 DNA sequence: TGTACCATCAGTGCTCGGACTAGCGGGGGATTGGGAGATACGCAGTATTTT. It specifies CTISARTSGGLGDTQYF.